This TCR beta chain was sequenced in a study of molecular identifiers for immune sequencing clone quantification. Whole-study results and caveats: Clonotypes topping 20 RNA copies carried over 97% of effector molecules but under 1% of naive ones. Highly expanded clone sizes could be underestimated by identical TCR molecules that share a barcode.

This clonotype was picked up many times. As yet, its antigen is unknown. Based on a CD8+CD4-CCR7+CD45RA+ profile, naive CD8 T cells were sorted. As previously described, bulk TCR libraries were made using listed TCR primers. TCRdb analysed the PCR reads with MiXCR anew, one entry per CDR3 protein. The data contain tens of thousands of distinct CDR3 sequences, approximately 22% of them seen just once; the ten biggest clones take up 1.1%. With V trimmed by 5 bases and J by 6 bases, 0 bases remained unmatched. Germline CDR1 MNHEY, CDR2 SVGEGT. This CDR3 is 11 amino acids long. This sequence originates from a human donor in good health. Some libraries in this study had Jurkat cell RNA spiked in. The sequenced material came from naive CD8+ T cells from blood, with Jurkat cell RNA spiked in. The subset: FACS-sorted CD8+CD4-CCR7+CD45RA+ naive T cells. The rearrangement uses TRBV6-2 or TRBV6-3 and TRBJ1-1; the match to TRBD1 covers 7 bases. CDR3 residues: CASSTGAEAFF. Here the CDR3 DNA reads TGTGCCAGCAGTACAGGGGCTGAAGCTTTCTTT.